One sample yielded the 28 T cell receptor beta chains listed below, sequenced in a study of graft-versus-host responses after intestinal transplantation. Repertoires were generated with immunoSEQ multiplex PCR, while TCRdb's copy carries only in-frame clones and drops some. Found here are around 99,000 clones, about 92% of them singletons; the top ten hold about 2%. These receptors' antigens are unknown. This sample comprised unstimulated CD8+ T cells sorted from spleen or lymph node cells, obtained before intestinal transplant. Receptor source: a human donor who received an intestinal transplant.

J is TRBJ2-1 and V is TRBV7-2; 7 bases are shared with TRBD2. V lost 5 bases and J lost 3; bases outside the gene matches: 7. The germline gives CDR1 SGHTA, CDR2 FQGNSA. This CDR3 comprises 15 residues. CDR3 sequence: CASSPRAGNYNEQFF. The CDR3 bases are TGTGCCAGCAGCCCACGAGCGGGGAACTACAATGAGCAGTTCTTC.

This sequence joins TRBV9 and TRBJ1-2; D is ambiguous. The CDR3 runs 13 residues. Germline V gene sequence: CDR1 SGDLS, CDR2 YYNGEE. Trimming left V 2 bases short and J 1 base short, with 6 bases between. The DNA for the CDR3 is TGTGCCAGCAGCGTTAGACTTAACTATGGCTACACCTTC. Translated, it gives CASSVRLNYGYTF.

The rearrangement joins TRBV11-3 to TRBJ2-5, with D perhaps matching TRBD1 (6 bases). The length of the CDR3 is 17 residues. The V end lost 5 bases, the J end lost 1 base, and 20 bases lay between the germline ends. Germline CDR1 SGHNT, CDR2 YENEEA. The CDR3 DNA follows: TGTGCCAGCAGCCCTACTAGAGCCCGGGACACCCAAGAGACCCAGTACTTC. It translates to CASSPTRARDTQETQYF.

In nucleotides, the CDR3 is TGTGCCAGCAGCTTAGTGACAGAGAACTATGGCTACACCTTC. Its translation: CASSLVTENYGYTF. The chain is built from TRBV7-9 and TRBJ1-2; D may be TRBD1 (5 bases). Trimming pared 1 base from V and 2 bases from J, leaving 8 bases between. This CDR3 has 14 amino acids. In germline, CDR1 is SEHNR, CDR2 FQNEAQ (reference sequence).

This rearrangement joins TRBV6-5 to TRBJ2-7, with TRBD1 identical over 10 bases. After removal of 0 bases from V and 2 bases from J, the junction contained 1 base not matched to a gene. Germline values: CDR1 MNHEY, CDR2 SVGAGI. The CDR3 has 15 amino acids. In nucleotides, the CDR3 is TGTGCCAGCAGTTACTCGACAGGGGGCCCCTACGAGCAGTACTTC. It specifies CASSYSTGGPYEQYF.

The chain employs TRBV6-4 and TRBJ2-1; 12 bases match TRBD2. This CDR3 has 15 residues. V lost 3 bases to trimming and J lost 3 bases; unmatched junction nucleotides: 0. Germline lookup yields CDR1 MRHNA and CDR2 SNTAGT. The CDR3 loop is CASSELAGGYNEQFF. The CDR3 bases are TGTGCCAGCAGTGAACTAGCGGGGGGCTACAATGAGCAGTTCTTC.

The genes are TRBV7-6 and TRBJ2-7, with TRBD2 as a possible D gene (6 bases). The CDR3 covers 12 residues. V was cut by 5 bases and J by 5 bases, with 10 bases left in between. Germline CDR1 SGHVS, CDR2 FNYEAQ. The CDR3 DNA reads as TGTGCCAGCAGCCCAACGGGGGACGAGCAGTACTTC. Residues: CASSPTGDEQYF. Together with reference TRBV7-6 and TRBJ2-7, the CDR3 gives the full variable domain: GAGVSQSPRYKVTKRGQDVALRCDPISGHVSLYWYRQALGQGPEFLTYFNYEAQQDKSGLPNDRFSAERPEGSISTLTIQRTEQRDSAMYRCASSPTGDEQYFGPGTRLTVT.

V and J are TRBV29-1 and TRBJ1-1; the D gene is possibly TRBD1 (6 bases). Looked up from germline, CDR1 is SQVTM and CDR2 is ANQGSEA. This CDR3 region has 13 residues. V lost 5 bases and J 6 bases, leaving 16 bases between the germline ends. The DNA for the CDR3 is TGCAGCGTTCTTTCGACAGGTAGGGCTGAAGCTTTCTTT. Protein: CSVLSTGRAEAFF.

V gene TRBV15 combines with J gene TRBJ1-1, with TRBD1 identical over 9 bases. V shed 5 bases and J 7 bases; nucleotides not matched to a gene: 5. This CDR3 comprises 13 residues. CDR1 and CDR2 (germline): LNHNV, YYDKDF (reference sequence). The CDR3 reads CATSLRQGDEAFF. The CDR3 DNA reads as TGTGCCACCAGCTTACGACAGGGGGATGAAGCTTTCTTT. The full variable domain, with the rest looked up from reference TRBV15 and TRBJ1-1, is DAMVIQNPRYQVTQFGKPVTLSCSQTLNHNVMYWYQQKSSQAPKLLFHYYDKDFNNEADTPDNFQSRRPNTSFCFLDIRSPGLGDTAMYLCATSLRQGDEAFFGQGTRLTVV.

The J gene is TRBJ2-5, the V gene TRBV29-1, with D uncertain. Trimming left V 4 bases short and J 0 bases short, with 6 bases between. From germline, CDR1 is SQVTM and CDR2 ANQGSEA. CDR3 length equals 12 residues. CDR3 in amino acids: CSVVQYQETQYF. The CDR3 DNA sequence: TGCAGCGTTGTTCAGTACCAAGAGACCCAGTACTTC.

The chain couples TRBV28 to TRBJ2-7; no clear D. This CDR3 has 12 amino acids. Germline V gene sequence: CDR1 MDHEN, CDR2 SYDVKM. V lost 3 bases, J lost 3 bases, and 6 bases lay in between. The CDR3 protein is CASSFAVYEQYF. For the CDR3, the DNA is TGTGCCAGCAGTTTTGCGGTCTACGAGCAGTACTTC.

V gene TRBV14 combines with J gene TRBJ1-1; 7 bases are a match to TRBD1. Germline V gene lookup returns CDR1 SGHDN and CDR2 FVKESK. The CDR3 contains 17 residues. V was clipped by 5 bases and J by 5 bases; unmatched bases: 17. CDR3 loop: CASSSRVLTPRGTEAFF. The CDR3 DNA follows: TGTGCCAGCAGCTCAAGAGTCTTAACCCCCAGGGGGACTGAAGCTTTCTTT.

The V and J genes are TRBV29-1 and TRBJ1-1; D perhaps matches TRBD1 (6 bases). The CDR3 contains 15 residues. Germline V gives CDR1 SQVTM, CDR2 ANQGSEA. Trimming took off 0 bases at V and 5 bases at J, with 16 bases between the two ends. The CDR3 is CSVEDAGGGGTEAFF. For the CDR3, the DNA is TGCAGCGTTGAAGATGCGGGGGGCGGTGGAACTGAAGCTTTCTTT.

The chain uses TRBV2 and TRBJ2-1; TRBD2 aligns across 9 bases. The CDR3 sequence is 12 residues long. Germline CDR1 reads SNHLY; CDR2 reads FYNNEI. With V trimmed by 4 bases and J by 12 bases, 4 bases remained unmatched. Written as DNA, the CDR3 is TGTGCCAGCAGTGTGGGACTAGCCCGGCAGTTCTTC. Translating gives CASSVGLARQFF.

V and J are TRBV7-9 and TRBJ2-7, with D perhaps TRBD1 (5 bases). This CDR3 has 15 amino acids. V lost 4 bases, J lost 3 bases, and 16 bases lay in between. In germline, CDR1 is SEHNR, CDR2 FQNEAQ (reference sequence). The CDR3 DNA follows: TGTGCCAGCAGCTCAGAAGGGTTCGGACACTACGAGCAGTACTTC. Translating gives CASSSEGFGHYEQYF.

This clone was seen a single time. The rearrangement links TRBV4-3 to TRBJ2-5; D unresolved. Trimming left V 0 bases short and J 5 bases short, with 10 bases between. The CDR3 covers 14 residues. Per germline, CDR1 LGHNA and CDR2 YSLEER. The CDR3 sequence is CASSQERVRETQYF. The CDR3 DNA follows: TGCGCCAGCAGCCAAGAACGGGTGCGGGAGACCCAGTACTTC.

CDR3 region: CSVEAFRPLPQGDYGYTF. The CDR3 DNA follows: TGCAGCGTTGAAGCATTTAGACCCCTCCCTCAGGGGGATTATGGCTACACCTTC. The chain recombines TRBV29-1 with TRBJ1-2; 7 bases map to TRBD1. The trim removed 1 base at V and 5 bases at J, leaving 19 bases unmatched. CDR1 SQVTM and CDR2 ANQGSEA come from the germline V gene. The CDR3 totals 18 residues.

J is TRBJ1-2 and V is TRBV4-3; no clear D gene. Germline loops: CDR1 LGHNA, CDR2 YSLEER. Trimming pared 3 bases from V and 4 bases from J, leaving 9 bases between. The CDR3 loop spans 13 amino acids. CDR3 loop: CASSQREGYGYTF. CDR3 nucleotides: TGCGCCAGCAGCCAGAGGGAGGGCTATGGCTACACCTTC.

The genes are TRBV18 and TRBJ2-1, with 10 bases lining up with TRBD1. The CDR3 spans 16 residues. With 6 bases clipped from V and 8 bases from J, the junction kept 13 bases outside the gene matches. Germline V gene sequence: CDR1 KGHSH, CDR2 LQKENI. CDR3 region: CASSRAGTGELYEQFF. In DNA form, the CDR3 reads TGTGCCAGCTCGCGCGCCGGGACAGGGGAACTCTATGAGCAGTTCTTC.

The chain links TRBV4-3 to TRBJ2-5; D remains ambiguous. Gene TRBJ2-7 matches the end of the DNA better, so the J call may be wrong. The CDR3 extends over 14 amino acids. Germline loops: CDR1 LGHNA, CDR2 YSLEER. The CDR3 region is CASSQSPETYEQYF. DNA of the CDR3: TGCGCCAGCAGCCAAAGCCCGGAGACCTACGAGCAGTACTTC.

This chain links TRBV6-6 with TRBJ1-4; D is ambiguous. CDR3 size: 15 residues. Germline V lookup: CDR1 MNHNY, CDR2 SVGAGI (reference sequence). V lost 0 bases to trimming and J lost 7 bases, with 12 bases between them. The CDR3 protein is CASSYSAGIGEKLFF. The CDR3 DNA sequence: TGTGCCAGCAGTTACTCTGCCGGGATTGGTGAAAAACTGTTTTTT.

The chain is built from TRBV9 and TRBJ2-5, with 7 nucleotides matching TRBD1. Germline V gives CDR1 SGDLS, CDR2 YYNGEE. The CDR3 runs to 16 residues. V was pared by 0 bases and J by 1 base, with 6 bases of the junction left unmatched. For the CDR3, the DNA is TGTGCCAGCAGCGTAGCGTCGGGACAGCCCCAAGAGACCCAGTACTTC. Its translation is CASSVASGQPQETQYF.

The chain has TRBV7-9 and TRBJ1-1; tentatively, D is TRBD1 (6 bases). Germline V gives CDR1 SEHNR, CDR2 FQNEAQ (reference sequence). CDR3 length equals 15 residues. Trimming removed 5 bases at V and 2 bases at J, with 15 bases between. The CDR3 bases are TGTGCCAGCAGCCCCACCGGGACACCAAACACTGAAGCTTTCTTT. As protein: CASSPTGTPNTEAFF.

The V call is TRBV7-2, the J call TRBJ1-2, with 9 bases identical to TRBD1. Unmatched junction bases numbered 5, after V lost 0 bases and J lost 6 bases. Germline V gene lookup returns CDR1 SGHTA and CDR2 FQGNSA. This CDR3 comprises 15 residues. The CDR3, as DNA: TGTGCCAGCAGCTTAGCCCCCGGGACAGGGCATGGCTACACCTTC. It codes for CASSLAPGTGHGYTF. The full variable domain, with the rest looked up from reference TRBV7-2 and TRBJ1-2, is GAGVSQSPSNKVTEKGKDVELRCDPISGHTALYWYRQSLGQGLEFLIYFQGNSAPDKSGLPSDRFSAERTGGSVSTLTIQRTQQEDSAVYLCASSLAPGTGHGYTFGSGTRLTVV.

This rearrangement joins TRBV11-2 to TRBJ1-1; D remains ambiguous. Between the trimmed V and J ends, which lost 1 base and 0 bases, there was a span of 9 bases. The CDR3 sequence is 15 residues long. CDR1 and CDR2 from the germline V gene are SGHAT and FQNNGV. The CDR3 nucleotides are TGTGCCAGCAGCTTAGTCGCCAGGTTGAACACTGAAGCTTTCTTT. It codes for CASSLVARLNTEAFF.

The CDR3 loop reads CATSRDEGARSPLHF. The CDR3 region has the DNA TGTGCCACCAGCAGAGATGAGGGGGCGAGGTCACCCCTCCACTTT. The genes are TRBV15 and TRBJ1-6, with TRBD1 identical over 7 bases. Germline V gives CDR1 LNHNV, CDR2 YYDKDF (reference sequence). The CDR3 runs 15 residues. V dropped 0 bases and J dropped 10; count of bases not matched to a gene: 6.

The chain recombines TRBV7-9 with TRBJ2-3; 8 bases are shared with TRBD1. Germline V gene data show CDR1 as SEHNR and CDR2 as FQNEAQ (reference sequence). The CDR3 runs 15 residues. Trimming removed 0 bases from V and 6 bases from J; junction bases left unmatched: 5. CDR3 nucleotide sequence: TGTGCCAGCAGCTTAGCGGGGACAGGCGTTGATACGCAGTATTTT. It yields the protein CASSLAGTGVDTQYF.

The chain employs TRBV19 and TRBJ2-1; tentative D call: TRBD2 (6 bases). The CDR3 loop spans 17 amino acids. CDR1 LNHDA and CDR2 SQIVND come from the germline V gene (reference sequence). Trimming took 1 base from V and 3 from J, leaving 16 bases between them. CDR3 sequence (DNA): TGTGCCAGTAGTATAGGGCCCCAGGGAGGAGTCTACAATGAGCAGTTCTTC. This gives the protein CASSIGPQGGVYNEQFF.